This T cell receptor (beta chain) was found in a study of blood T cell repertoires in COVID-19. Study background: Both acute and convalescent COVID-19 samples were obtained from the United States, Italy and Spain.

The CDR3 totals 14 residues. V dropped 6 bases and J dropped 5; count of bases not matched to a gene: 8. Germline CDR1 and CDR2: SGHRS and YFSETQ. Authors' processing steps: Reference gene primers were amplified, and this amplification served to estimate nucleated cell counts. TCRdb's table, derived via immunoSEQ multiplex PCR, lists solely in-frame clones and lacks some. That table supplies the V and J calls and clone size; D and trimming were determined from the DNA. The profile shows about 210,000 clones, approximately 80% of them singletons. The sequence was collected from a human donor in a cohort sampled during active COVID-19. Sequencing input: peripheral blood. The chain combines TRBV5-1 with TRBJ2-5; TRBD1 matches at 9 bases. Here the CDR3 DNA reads TGCGCCAGCATTCCGGGACAGGGAGGCGAGACCCAGTACTTC. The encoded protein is CASIPGQGGETQYF. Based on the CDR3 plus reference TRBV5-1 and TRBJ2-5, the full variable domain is KAGVTQTPRYLIKTRGQQVTLSCSPISGHRSVSWYQQTPGQGLQFLFEYFSETQRNKGNFPGRFSGRQFSNSRSEMNVSTLELGDSALYLCASIPGQGGETQYFGPGTRLLVL.